What follows are 8 T cell receptor beta chains derived from one specimen sequenced in a study of CD8+ T cells in alopecia areata. Isolated RNA was reverse transcribed into cDNA used as the sequencing template. The assay was immunoSEQ multiplex PCR, and TCRdb's table has in-frame clones only and misses some. The record shows some 120,000 clones for this sample, with no singletons present. The sample consisted of lesional skin. These receptors were collected from a C3H/HeJ mouse with alopecia areata. Mice of this strain are of MHC haplotype H2-k.

A note on this clone: Gene and germline names: mouse. The CDR3 extends 4 residues past the end of the read, so its final part is completed from the germline J gene. V gene TRBV13-3 combines with J gene TRBJ2-2; 9 positions agree with TRBD2. J was trimmed by 3 bases and V by 2 bases; bases with no gene match: 5. This CDR3 has 16 residues. Per germline, CDR1 NNHDY and CDR2 SYVADS. The part of the CDR3 DNA that was read is TGTGCCAGCAGTGAAGGCTGGGGGGGAGACACCGGG. Protein sequence: CASSEGWGGDTG. The complete CDR3 protein is CASSEGWGGDTGQLYF.

Turning to this clone: The gene names here belong to mouse. The observed sequence ends 4 residues before the CDR3 terminus, with the missing tail filled in from the germline J gene. This chain connects TRBV13-3 to TRBJ1-1; 9 bases are a match to TRBD1. V shed 3 bases and J 4 bases; nucleotides not matched to a gene: 4. Germline V lookup: CDR1 NNHDY, CDR2 SYVADS. CDR3 length: 14 amino acids. The CDR3 here is CASSAQGASTEVFF. The sequenced part of the CDR3 DNA is TGTGCCAGCAGTGCACAGGGGGCTAGCACA.

This clone has ten or more counts. The listed genes are named as in mouse. The missing CDR3 end, 4 residues past where the read stops, is filled in from the germline J gene. The chain combines TRBV19 with TRBJ1-1; D may be TRBD1 (5 bases). CDR1 is FNHDT, CDR2 SITEND, per germline (reference sequence). Trimming took 0 bases from V and 3 from J, leaving 9 bases between them. CDR3 length: 14 residues. CDR3 DNA (partial): TGTGCCAGCAGTATAGCCAGGGAGGACACA. It translates to CASSIAREDT. The entire CDR3 protein reads CASSIAREDTEVFF. The full variable domain, its missing parts supplied by reference TRBV19 and TRBJ1-1, is GGIITQTPKFLIGQEGQKLTLKCQQNFNHDTMYWYRQDSGKGLRLIYYSITENDLQKGDLSEGYDASREKKSSFSLTVTSAQKNEMAVFLCASSIAREDTEVFFGKGTRLTVV.

In this sample, this clone turned up many times. The genes are named according to mouse. From the germline J gene comes the end of the CDR3, since the read stops 4 residues before it. The chain has TRBV1 and TRBJ2-1; 9 nucleotides align to TRBD2. The CDR3 length is 16 residues. The germline V gene encodes CDR1 NSQYPW and CDR2 LRSPGD (reference sequence). The V and J ends lost 3 bases and 2 bases, in that order; junction bases with no gene match: 5. CDR3 in amino acids: CTCSASGGGYYAEQFF. The CDR3 bases that were read are TGCACCTGCAGTGCCTCTGGGGGGGGATACTATGCT.

With respect to this clone: The gene names given are mouse names. The sequence runs out 4 residues before the end of the CDR3; the remainder is reconstructed from the germline J gene. The genes are TRBV1 and TRBJ2-1, with a possible D match to TRBD2 (6 bases). The CDR3 contains 15 residues. Trimming removed 0 bases at V and 6 bases at J, with 12 bases between. Germline V lookup: CDR1 NSQYPW, CDR2 LRSPGD (reference sequence). The CDR3 sequence is CTCSADRGEFAEQFF. The CDR3 DNA, read in part, is TGCACCTGCAGTGCAGACCGGGGGGAATTTGCT.

At least ten counts were recorded for this clone. All gene names here are mouse names. The read is 4 residues too short to cover the CDR3 end, so that end is filled in from the germline J gene. The genes are TRBV13-3 and TRBJ1-2; no reliable D call. The V gene lost 0 bases and the J gene lost 2 bases, with 5 bases spanning the gap. The CDR3 covers 13 residues. CDR1 and CDR2 (germline): NNHDY, SYVADS. The part of the CDR3 DNA that was read is TGTGCCAGCAGTGATGCCCTCAACTCC. This sequence encodes CASSDALNS. In full, the CDR3 reads CASSDALNSDYTF.

A note on this clone: Gene labels here are mouse ones. The CDR3 is cut off 4 residues early in the read; its end comes from the germline J gene. V gene TRBV1 combines with J gene TRBJ2-2; 9 nucleotides match TRBD1. In germline, CDR1 is NSQYPW, CDR2 LRSPGD (reference sequence). The CDR3 has 15 residues. The CDR3 bases that were read are TGCACCTGCAGTGCCAACAGGGGGCAGGGCGGG. The encoded protein is CTCSANRGQGG. The full CDR3 protein reads CTCSANRGQGGQLYF. Full variable domain (remainder filled in from reference TRBV1 and TRBJ2-2): VTLLEQNPRWRLVPRGQAVNLRCILKNSQYPWMSWYQQDLQKQLQWLFTLRSPGDKEVKSLPGADYLATRVTDTELRLQVANMSQGRTLYCTCSANRGQGGQLYFGEGSKLTVL.

This clone turned up a few times. Gene names and germline refer to mouse. The read finishes 4 residues shy of the CDR3 end, and the germline J gene is used to complete it. This sequence joins TRBV1 and TRBJ2-5; 8 bases match TRBD2. V shed 3 bases and J 2 bases; nucleotides not matched to a gene: 4. The CDR3 totals 15 residues. Germline CDR1 is NSQYPW and CDR2 is LRSPGD (reference sequence). CDR3 region: CTCSAHWGLQDTQYF. Partial CDR3 DNA: TGCACCTGCAGTGCTCACTGGGGGCTCCAAGAC.